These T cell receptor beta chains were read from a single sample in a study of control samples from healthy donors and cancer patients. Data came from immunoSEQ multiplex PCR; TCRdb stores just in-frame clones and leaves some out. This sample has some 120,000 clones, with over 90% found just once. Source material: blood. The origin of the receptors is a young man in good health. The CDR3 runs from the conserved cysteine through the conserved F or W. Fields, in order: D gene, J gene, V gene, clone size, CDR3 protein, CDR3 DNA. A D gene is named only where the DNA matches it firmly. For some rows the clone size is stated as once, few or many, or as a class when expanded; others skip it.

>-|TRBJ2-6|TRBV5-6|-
CASSLASLVSSGANVLTF
TGTGCCAGCAGCTTGGCCAGTCTAGTGAGCTCTGGGGCCAACGTCCTGACTTTC
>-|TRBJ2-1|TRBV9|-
CASSALSQGSYNEQFF
TGTGCCAGCAGCGCCCTATCCCAGGGCTCCTACAATGAGCAGTTCTTC
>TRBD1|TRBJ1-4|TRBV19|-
CASSPGQVSAQVGEKLFF
TGTGCCAGTAGCCCTGGACAGGTCTCCGCACAAGTGGGTGAAAAACTGTTTTTT
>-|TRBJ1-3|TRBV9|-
CASSVGKGGGNTIYF
TGTGCCAGCAGCGTAGGAAAGGGGGGTGGAAACACCATATATTTT
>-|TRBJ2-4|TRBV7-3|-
CASSLEPKNIQYF
TGTGCCAGCAGCTTAGAGCCTAAAAACATTCAGTACTTC
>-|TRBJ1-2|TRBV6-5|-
CASSYGGFYGYTF
TGTGCCAGCAGTTACGGCGGCTTCTATGGCTACACCTTC
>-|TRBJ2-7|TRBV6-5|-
CASSLQDSYEQYF
TGTGCCAGCAGTTTACAGGATAGCTACGAGCAGTACTTC
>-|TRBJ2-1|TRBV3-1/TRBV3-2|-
CASSHRRGGSYNEQFF
TGTGCCAGCAGCCACAGACGAGGGGGTTCCTACAATGAGCAGTTCTTC
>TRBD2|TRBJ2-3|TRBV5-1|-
CASSYRTSSITDTQYF
TGCGCCAGCAGCTATCGGACTAGCTCTATCACAGATACGCAGTATTTT
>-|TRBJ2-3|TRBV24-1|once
CATSGSTESTDTQYF
TGTGCCACCAGTGGGTCGACAGAGAGCACAGATACGCAGTATTTT
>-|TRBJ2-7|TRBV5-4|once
CASSSGYEQYF
TGTGCCAGCAGCTCAGGATACGAGCAGTACTTC
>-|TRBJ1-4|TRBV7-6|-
CASSFGAPTNEKLFF
TGTGCCAGCAGCTTTGGCGCACCAACTAATGAAAAACTGTTTTTT
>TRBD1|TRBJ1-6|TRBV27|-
CASSTTGGSYNSPLHF
TGTGCCAGCAGTACGACAGGGGGAAGTTATAATTCACCCCTCCACTTT
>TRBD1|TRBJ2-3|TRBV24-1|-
CATSDTPRTGGTDTQYF
TGTGCCACCAGTGATACCCCGAGGACAGGGGGCACAGATACGCAGTATTTT
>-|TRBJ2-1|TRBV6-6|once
CASSPSQGNEQFF
TGTGCCAGCAGTCCTTCCCAGGGCAATGAGCAGTTCTTC
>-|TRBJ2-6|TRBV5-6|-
CASSPDLSGANVLTF
TGTGCCAGCAGCCCCGATCTCTCTGGGGCCAACGTCCTGACTTTC
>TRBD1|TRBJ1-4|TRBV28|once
CASSFFDREVPTNEKLFF
TGTGCCAGCAGTTTCTTCGACAGGGAAGTTCCAACTAATGAAAAACTGTTTTTT
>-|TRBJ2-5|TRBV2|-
CASSVGETQYF
TGTGCCAGCAGTGTGGGGGAGACCCAGTACTTC
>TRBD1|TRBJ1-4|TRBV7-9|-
CASSSRGDRLNEKLFF
TGTGCCAGCAGCTCCAGGGGGGACAGGCTTAATGAAAAACTGTTTTTT
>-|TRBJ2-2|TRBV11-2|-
CASSRGTYANTGELFF
TGTGCCAGCAGCCGTGGGACGTACGCGAACACCGGGGAGCTGTTTTTT
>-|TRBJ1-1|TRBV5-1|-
CASSLDGGTEAFF
TGCGCCAGCAGCTTGGATGGTGGGACTGAAGCTTTCTTT
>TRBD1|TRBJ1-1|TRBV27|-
CASSLLTGTGIAEAFF
TGTGCCAGCAGTTTATTGACCGGGACAGGGATTGCTGAAGCTTTCTTT
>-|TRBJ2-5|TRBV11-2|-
CASSLEGRTGQETQYF
TGTGCCAGCAGCTTAGAGGGGAGGACAGGTCAAGAGACCCAGTACTTC
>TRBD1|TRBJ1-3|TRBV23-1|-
CASSLNRQGLRNTIYF
TGCGCCAGCAGTCTAAATCGACAGGGCTTGAGAAACACCATATATTTT
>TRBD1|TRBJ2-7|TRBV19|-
CASSIVAGGYEQYF
TGTGCCAGTAGTATAGTTGCAGGGGGCTACGAGCAGTACTTC
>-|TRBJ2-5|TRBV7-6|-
CASSLGQQTQYF
TGTGCCAGCAGCTTAGGCCAGCAGACCCAGTACTTC
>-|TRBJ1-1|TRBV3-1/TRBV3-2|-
CASSQDLRGSKAFF
TGTGCCAGCAGCCAAGACCTCAGGGGTTCGAAAGCTTTCTTT
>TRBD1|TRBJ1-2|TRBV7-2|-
CASTLTGANYGYTF
TGTGCCAGCACCCTGACAGGGGCTAACTATGGCTACACCTTC
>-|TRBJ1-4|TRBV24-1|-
CATSRADTEKLFF
TGTGCCACCAGTCGGGCAGACACTGAGAAACTGTTTTTT
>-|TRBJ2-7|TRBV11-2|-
CASSFYPEVPEQYF
TGTGCCAGCAGCTTTTATCCCGAGGTACCCGAGCAGTACTTC
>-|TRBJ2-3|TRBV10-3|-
CAISEFSGEEKDTQYF
TGTGCCATCAGTGAGTTTTCGGGGGAAGAAAAAGATACGCAGTATTTT
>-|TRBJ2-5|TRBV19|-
CASSKVKRETQYF
TGTGCCAGTAGTAAGGTAAAACGGGAGACCCAGTACTTC
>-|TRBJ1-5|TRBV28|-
CASLRTDYREPQHF
TGTGCCAGCCTCCGGACGGACTATAGGGAGCCCCAGCATTTT
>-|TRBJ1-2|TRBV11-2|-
CASSYAGYEGYTF
TGTGCCAGCAGCTATGCCGGGTACGAAGGCTACACCTTC
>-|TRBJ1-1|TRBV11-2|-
CASSHLDTEAFF
TGTGCCAGCAGCCACTTAGACACTGAAGCTTTCTTT
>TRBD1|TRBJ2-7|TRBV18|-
CASSPEQGAAEQYF
TGTGCCAGCTCACCAGAACAGGGGGCTGCCGAGCAGTACTTC
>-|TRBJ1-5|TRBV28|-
CASSFRAGFNQPQHF
TGTGCCAGCAGTTTCAGGGCAGGATTCAATCAGCCCCAGCATTTT
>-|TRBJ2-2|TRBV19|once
CASSIDRTYVAGELFF
TGTGCCAGTAGTATCGACAGGACGTACGTGGCCGGGGAGCTGTTTTTT
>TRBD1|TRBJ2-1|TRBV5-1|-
CASSLAGQGGGKGSYNEQFF
TGCGCCAGCAGCTTGGCCGGACAGGGAGGCGGGAAAGGCTCCTACAATGAGCAGTTCTTC
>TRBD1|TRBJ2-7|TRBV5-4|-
CASSFITGGNEQYF
TGTGCCAGCAGCTTCATAACAGGGGGTAACGAGCAGTACTTC
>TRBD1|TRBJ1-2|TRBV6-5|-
CASSRQGNYGYTF
TGTGCCAGCAGTCGACAGGGGAACTATGGCTACACCTTC
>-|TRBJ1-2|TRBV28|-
CASSFRVGANYGYTF
TGTGCCAGCAGTTTCCGTGTGGGAGCGAACTATGGCTACACCTTC
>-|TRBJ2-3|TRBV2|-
CASTRDSTDTQYF
TGTGCCAGCACCAGGGACAGCACAGATACGCAGTATTTT
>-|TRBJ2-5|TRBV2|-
CASRGGTQYF
TGTGCCAGCAGGGGGGGGACCCAGTACTTC
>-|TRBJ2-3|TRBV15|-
CATSRLPAVGTDTQYF
TGTGCCACCAGCAGGTTACCAGCGGTGGGCACAGATACGCAGTATTTT
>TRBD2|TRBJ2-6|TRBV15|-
CATSTGGTGANVLTF
TGTGCCACCAGCACGGGGGGAACTGGGGCCAACGTCCTGACTTTC
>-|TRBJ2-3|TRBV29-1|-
CSAGGPPDTQYF
TGCAGCGCCGGGGGGCCCCCAGATACGCAGTATTTT
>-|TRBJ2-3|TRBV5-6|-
CASSLDRGLFTDTQYF
TGTGCCAGCAGCTTGGACCGCGGACTTTTTACAGATACGCAGTATTTT
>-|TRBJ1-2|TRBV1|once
CTSSQRVGDYGYTF
TGCACCAGCAGCCAAAGGGTAGGAGACTATGGCTACACCTTC
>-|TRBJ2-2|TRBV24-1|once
CATSDFQRRGATGELFF
TGTGCCACCAGTGATTTCCAGCGGCGCGGAGCCACCGGGGAGCTGTTTTTT
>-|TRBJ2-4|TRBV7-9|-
CASSLALSTGPQYF
TGTGCCAGCAGCTTAGCCCTCTCGACAGGTCCCCAGTACTTC
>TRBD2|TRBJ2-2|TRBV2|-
CASSQLAGSTGELFF
TGTGCCAGCAGTCAACTAGCGGGGAGCACCGGGGAGCTGTTTTTT
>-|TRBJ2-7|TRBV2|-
CASSVELYEQYF
TGTGCCAGCAGTGTAGAACTATACGAGCAGTACTTC
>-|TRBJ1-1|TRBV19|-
CASSSLRLLTEAFF
TGTGCCAGTAGTTCCCTCCGATTGTTAACTGAAGCTTTCTTT
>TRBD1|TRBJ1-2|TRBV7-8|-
CASTRTGSGYTF
TGTGCCAGCACTCGGACAGGAAGTGGCTACACCTTC
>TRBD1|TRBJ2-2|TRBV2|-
CASSEVGQGSGELFF
TGTGCCAGCAGTGAAGTGGGACAGGGGTCCGGGGAGCTGTTTTTT
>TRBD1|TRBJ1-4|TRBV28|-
CASSLRTSGGLVGEKLFF
TGTGCCAGCAGTTTACGGACTTCAGGGGGTTTAGTCGGTGAAAAACTGTTTTTT
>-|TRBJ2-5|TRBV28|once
CASSFRWGQETQYF
TGTGCCAGCAGTTTTCGGTGGGGGCAAGAGACCCAGTACTTC
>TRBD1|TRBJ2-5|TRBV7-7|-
CASSRGQGAVETQYF
TGTGCCAGCAGCCGGGGACAGGGGGCTGTGGAGACCCAGTACTTC
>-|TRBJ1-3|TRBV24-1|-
CATSDRTGNTIYF
TGTGCCACCAGTGATCGGACTGGAAACACCATATATTTT